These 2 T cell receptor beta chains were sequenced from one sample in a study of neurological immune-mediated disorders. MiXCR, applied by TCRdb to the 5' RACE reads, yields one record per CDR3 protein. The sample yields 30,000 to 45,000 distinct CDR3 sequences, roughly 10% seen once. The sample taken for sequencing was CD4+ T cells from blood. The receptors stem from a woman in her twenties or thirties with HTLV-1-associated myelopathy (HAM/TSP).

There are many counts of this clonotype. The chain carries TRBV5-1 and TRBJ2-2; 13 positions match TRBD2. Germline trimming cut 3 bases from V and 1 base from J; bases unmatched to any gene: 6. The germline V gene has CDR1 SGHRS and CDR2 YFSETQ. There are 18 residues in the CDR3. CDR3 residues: CASSSFWTSGGNTGELFF. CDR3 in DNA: TGCGCCAGCAGCTCCTTCTGGACTAGCGGGGGGAACACCGGGGAGCTGTTTTTT.

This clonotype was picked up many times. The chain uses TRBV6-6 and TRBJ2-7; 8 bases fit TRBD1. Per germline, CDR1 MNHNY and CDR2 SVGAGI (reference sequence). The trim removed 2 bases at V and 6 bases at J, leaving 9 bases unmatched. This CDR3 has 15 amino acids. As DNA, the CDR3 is TGTGCCAGCAGTTACCCGAGTCGGACAGGGATCGAGCAGTACTTC. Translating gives CASSYPSRTGIEQYF.